This T cell receptor (beta chain) was documented in a study of T cell changes during pregnancy in multiple sclerosis. The CDR3 spans 16 residues. Trimming cost V 4 bases and J 1 base; bases outside gene matches: 6. Germline CDR1 and CDR2: SGHNT and YYREEE (reference sequence). TCRdb's copy holds only in-frame clones and misses some; the assay was immunoSEQ multiplex PCR. Among tens of thousands of clones listed, roughly 90% were seen once. The chain couples TRBV5-4 to TRBJ2-2; 8 bases fit TRBD1. Sample: peripheral blood, taken in the first trimester of pregnancy. The source of this sequence is a female donor with multiple sclerosis, enrolled in a pregnancy study. The CDR3, as DNA: TGTGCCAGCAGCAAGCACGGGACAGGGAACACCGGGGAGCTGTTTTTT. Amino acid sequence: CASSKHGTGNTGELFF.